The 23 T cell receptor beta chains listed next were all sequenced from one sample in a study of cytomegalovirus exposure and HLA in healthy donors. Vbeta (60) and Jbeta (13) primers were used in the PCR. Method: immunoSEQ multiplex PCR; TCRdb's copy keeps in-frame clones and lacks some. Of 180,000 or so clones listed, about 79% are singletons. Sample: PBMCs. The receptors here all came from a boy between 2 and 10 years old in good health and CMV-seronegative.

There are a few counts of this clone. The rearrangement links TRBV6-1 to TRBJ1-4, with D unclear. Germline CDR1 reads MNHNS; CDR2 reads SASEGT. Trimming removed 7 bases from V and 8 bases from J, with 5 bases in between. The CDR3 extends over 10 amino acids. As DNA, the CDR3 is TGTGCCAGCAAACGGGAAAAACTGTTTTTT. This encodes CASKREKLFF.

The CDR3, as DNA: TGCGCCAGCAGCCAAGAAGTGGGGGGAGCGAACACCGGGGAGCTGTTTTTT. This gives the protein CASSQEVGGANTGELFF. The chain links TRBV4-1 to TRBJ2-2; the D gene is possibly TRBD2 (6 bases). Germline CDR1 reads MGHRA; CDR2 reads YSYEKL. Trimming removed 0 bases from V and 0 bases from J, with 11 bases in between. CDR3 length equals 17 residues.

The chain joins TRBV13 to TRBJ1-6; D unclear. CDR3 length equals 12 residues. Germline V gene data show CDR1 as PRHDT and CDR2 as FYEKMQ (reference sequence). Trimming stripped 7 bases from V and 6 bases from J, with 7 bases between. The CDR3 is CASTASNSPLHF. The CDR3 bases are TGTGCCAGCACCGCTAGTAATTCACCCCTCCACTTT.

V and J are TRBV7-9 and TRBJ2-5, with TRBD2 identical over 8 bases. This CDR3 is built from 15 residues. Germline CDR1 SEHNR, CDR2 FQNEAQ (reference sequence). With V trimmed by 2 bases and J by 1 base, 3 bases remained unmatched. CDR3 nucleotides: TGTGCCAGCAGCTTATTCGGGGGGGCCCAAGAGACCCAGTACTTC. Its protein product is CASSLFGGAQETQYF.

V gene TRBV4-1 combines with J gene TRBJ2-6; 8 bases line up with TRBD2. The CDR3 is 17 residues long. V trimming: 3 bases; J trimming: 2 bases; junction bases outside the gene matches: 6. Looked up from germline, CDR1 is MGHRA and CDR2 is YSYEKL. The CDR3 sequence: CASSHLGLAPGANVLTF. The CDR3 bases are TGCGCCAGCAGCCATCTCGGACTAGCTCCTGGGGCCAACGTCCTGACTTTC.

The chain has TRBV5-1 and TRBJ2-1, with TRBD2 matching 11 bases. Germline loops: CDR1 SGHRS, CDR2 YFSETQ. V lost 0 bases and J lost 4; bases outside the gene matches: 3. The CDR3 length is 16 residues. In DNA form, the CDR3 reads TGCGCCAGCAGCTTGGTAGCGGGGGGGACATACAATGAGCAGTTCTTC. Translating gives CASSLVAGGTYNEQFF.

The chain couples TRBV18 to TRBJ2-1; 7 nucleotides match TRBD1. The V gene end was trimmed by 4 bases and the J gene end by 6 bases; junction bases not matched to a gene: 6. Germline loops: CDR1 KGHSH, CDR2 LQKENI. CDR3 length: 14 residues. CDR3 protein: CASSRSRDSNEQFF. Here the CDR3 DNA reads TGTGCCAGCTCACGGAGCCGGGACAGCAATGAGCAGTTCTTC.

This chain connects TRBV18 to TRBJ1-1, with 7 bases matching TRBD1. Germline V gene sequence: CDR1 KGHSH, CDR2 LQKENI. V lost 1 base and J lost 3; bases outside the gene matches: 8. This CDR3 contains 16 residues. CDR3 coding DNA: TGTGCCAGCTCACCACTAGAGGGGGCGTGGGACACTGAAGCTTTCTTT. It yields the protein CASSPLEGAWDTEAFF.

The gene calls are TRBV10-3 and TRBJ1-6; no reliable D call. Germline lookup yields CDR1 ENHRY and CDR2 SYGVKD. There are 13 residues in the CDR3. Trimming pared 1 base from V and 7 bases from J, leaving 5 bases between. The CDR3 here is CAISELENSPLHF. CDR3 nucleotides: TGTGCCATCAGTGAGTTAGAGAATTCACCCCTCCACTTT.

The chain couples TRBV23-1 to TRBJ2-5, with 7 bases identical to TRBD1. TRBV23-1 belongs to the ORF category, with a function that is uncertain. V lost 2 bases and J lost 2; bases outside the gene matches: 26. This CDR3 region has 22 residues. This CDR3 is CASSQDDRAGRQSRLKQETQYF. The DNA for the CDR3 is TGCGCCAGCAGTCAAGATGACAGGGCAGGTAGGCAGTCGCGATTAAAACAAGAGACCCAGTACTTC.

The chain couples TRBV14 to TRBJ1-3, with D hard to call. Germline CDR1 reads SGHDN; CDR2 reads FVKESK. Between the trimmed V and J ends, which lost 4 bases and 0 bases, there was a span of 7 bases. The CDR3 extends over 14 amino acids. As DNA, the CDR3 is TGTGCCAGCAGCCTCGGGTACTCTGGAAACACCATATATTTT. Translated, it gives CASSLGYSGNTIYF.

The chain employs TRBV7-9 and TRBJ2-3, with a weak D call TRBD2 (5 bases). In germline, CDR1 is SEHNR, CDR2 FQNEAQ (reference sequence). Trimming took off 1 base at V and 0 bases at J, with 8 bases between the two ends. This CDR3 contains 15 residues. CDR3 protein: CASSLVSGSTDTQYF. The CDR3 nucleotides read TGTGCCAGCAGCTTAGTAAGCGGTAGCACAGATACGCAGTATTTT.

The J gene is TRBJ1-1, the V gene TRBV2; D is unresolved. Germline lookup yields CDR1 SNHLY and CDR2 FYNNEI. The V and J ends lost 7 bases and 0 bases respectively, with 15 bases between them. The CDR3 is made up of 15 amino acids. Here the CDR3 reads CASIRNLLMNTEAFF. CDR3 in DNA: TGTGCCAGCATCAGGAACCTCCTGATGAACACTGAAGCTTTCTTT.

DNA of the CDR3: TGTGCCAGCAGTTACGACAGGAACACTGAAGCTTTCTTT. Translated, it gives CASSYDRNTEAFF. This chain links TRBV5-4 with TRBJ1-1; tentative D call: TRBD1 (5 bases). Trimming cost V 5 bases and J 1 base, with 9 bases left between them. The CDR3 covers 13 residues. The germline V gene encodes CDR1 SGHNT and CDR2 YYREEE (reference sequence). The complete variable domain, with remaining parts taken from reference TRBV5-4 and TRBJ1-1, reads ETGVTQSPTHLIKTRGQQVTLRCSSQSGHNTVSWYQQALGQGPQFIFQYYREEENGRGNFPPRFSGLQFPNYSSELNVNALELDDSALYLCASSYDRNTEAFFGQGTRLTVV.

The rearrangement joins TRBV2 to TRBJ1-2; D gene unclear. The germline V gene encodes CDR1 SNHLY and CDR2 FYNNEI. The CDR3 is 14 amino acids. The V end was cut by 2 bases, the J end by 2 bases, with 9 bases between. In DNA, the CDR3 is TGTGCCAGCAGTGAAAACGGGGAGAACTATGGCTACACCTTC. It yields the protein CASSENGENYGYTF.

The chain is built from TRBV5-1 and TRBJ2-3, with D tentatively TRBD2 (5 bases). There are 14 residues in the CDR3. CDR1 is SGHRS and CDR2 is YFSETQ in the germline V gene. The V and J ends lost 0 bases and 4 bases respectively, with 9 bases between them. CDR3 sequence reads: CASSLGAGADTQYF. In DNA form, the CDR3 reads TGCGCCAGCAGCTTGGGGGCCGGGGCAGATACGCAGTATTTT.

The gene calls are TRBV5-1 and TRBJ2-3; a weak D match, TRBD1 (5 bases). The V and J ends lost 1 base and 2 bases respectively, with 11 bases between them. Germline V gives CDR1 SGHRS, CDR2 YFSETQ. This CDR3 is built from 15 residues. The CDR3 loop is CASSLRRQSTDTQYF. Here the CDR3 DNA reads TGCGCCAGCAGCTTGCGCCGACAGTCCACAGATACGCAGTATTTT.

This clone was recorded a few times. The chain links TRBV7-3 to TRBJ2-3; unclear D gene. Germline values: CDR1 SGHTA, CDR2 FQGTGA. The CDR3 is made up of 14 amino acids. V was pared by 4 bases and J by 3 bases, with 11 bases between. CDR3 amino acids: CASSSLRATDTQYF. CDR3 sequence (DNA): TGTGCCAGCAGCTCCCTTCGCGCTACAGATACGCAGTATTTT. The complete variable domain, with remaining parts taken from reference TRBV7-3 and TRBJ2-3, reads GAGVSQTPSNKVTEKGKYVELRCDPISGHTALYWYRQSLGQGPEFLIYFQGTGAADDSGLPNDRFFAVRPEGSVSTLKIQRTERGDSAVYLCASSSLRATDTQYFGPGTRLTVL.

The J gene is TRBJ1-6, the V gene TRBV7-2; 7 bases are a match to TRBD1. Germline CDR1 and CDR2: SGHTA and FQGNSA. The CDR3 totals 15 residues. V was pared by 4 bases and J by 9 bases, with 9 bases of the junction left unmatched. CDR3 amino acids: CASSSLGGRGSPLHF. DNA for the CDR3: TGTGCCAGCAGCTCCTTAGGGGGCCGAGGTTCACCCCTCCACTTT.

Written as DNA, the CDR3 is TGCGCCAGCAGCTTGGATCAGGGAGGGTTGCCCCAGCATTTT. Encoded protein: CASSLDQGGLPQHF. J is TRBJ1-5 and V is TRBV5-1; D might be TRBD1 (5 bases). The CDR3 is 14 amino acids. V was trimmed by 0 bases and J by 9 bases, leaving 13 bases between them. Germline loops: CDR1 SGHRS, CDR2 YFSETQ.

The rearrangement uses TRBV11-2 and TRBJ2-2; maybe TRBD1 (6 bases). Germline CDR1 SGHAT, CDR2 FQNNGV. With 1 base removed from V and 0 bases from J, the gap between germline ends came to 18 bases. This CDR3 is 19 amino acids long. In DNA form, the CDR3 reads TGTGCCAGCAGCTTAGGGTTCAGGGGCCGGGTATCGAACACCGGGGAGCTGTTTTTT. Translating it yields CASSLGFRGRVSNTGELFF.

The gene calls are TRBV13 and TRBJ2-7; D is unresolved. V dropped 4 bases and J dropped 0 bases, with 13 bases sitting between them. Germline lookup yields CDR1 PRHDT and CDR2 FYEKMQ (reference sequence). The CDR3 is 15 residues long. The CDR3 DNA follows: TGTGCCAGCAGCTCTTCCCCTTCGAGCTCCTACGAGCAGTACTTC. Protein product: CASSSSPSSSYEQYF.

The chain recombines TRBV2 with TRBJ1-6, with 7 bases that match TRBD1. This CDR3 region has 17 residues. The junction had 8 bases not matched to a gene; V was cut back by 6 bases and J by 0 bases. CDR1 and CDR2 (germline): SNHLY, FYNNEI. Here the CDR3 DNA reads TGTGCCAGCAGGGACACAGGGGCCAGCTCCTATAATTCACCCCTCCACTTT. As protein: CASRDTGASSYNSPLHF. Variable domain in full (rest from reference TRBV2 and TRBJ1-6): EPEVTQTPSHQVTQMGQEVILRCVPISNHLYFYWYRQILGQKVEFLVSFYNNEISEKSEIFDDQFSVERPDGSNFTLKIRSTKLEDSAMYFCASRDTGASSYNSPLHFGNGTRLTVT.